The clone carrying this T cell receptor beta chain has only a few counts. Antigen specificity is unknown. This record comes from a study of cytomegalovirus exposure and HLA in healthy donors. Study-wide background: It was reported in a later analysis that the 95 to 150 validation repertoires used the same platform as the approximately 650 first-cohort repertoires.

Sequenced by immunoSEQ multiplex PCR; TCRdb stores in-frame clones only, minus some. The sample has 150,000 to 200,000 clones, roughly 83% seen once. Whole-study findings and limits: The study listed 164 cytomegalovirus-associated TCR beta chains. Usually a TCR sequence was rare, but some public TCRs were found in many donors.

The CDR3 runs to 15 residues. CDR1 and CDR2 (germline): LGHNA, YNFKEQ. V was clipped by 1 base and J by 3 bases, with 13 bases between them. The sequence derives from a woman aged 18 to 35 in good health and CMV-seronegative. The rearrangement uses TRBV4-2 and TRBJ2-7; D may be TRBD2 (5 bases). The specimen was PBMCs. CDR3 residues: CASSQGPSGSYEQYF. The CDR3 DNA reads as TGTGCCAGCAGCCAAGGCCCATCGGGGAGCTACGAGCAGTACTTC.